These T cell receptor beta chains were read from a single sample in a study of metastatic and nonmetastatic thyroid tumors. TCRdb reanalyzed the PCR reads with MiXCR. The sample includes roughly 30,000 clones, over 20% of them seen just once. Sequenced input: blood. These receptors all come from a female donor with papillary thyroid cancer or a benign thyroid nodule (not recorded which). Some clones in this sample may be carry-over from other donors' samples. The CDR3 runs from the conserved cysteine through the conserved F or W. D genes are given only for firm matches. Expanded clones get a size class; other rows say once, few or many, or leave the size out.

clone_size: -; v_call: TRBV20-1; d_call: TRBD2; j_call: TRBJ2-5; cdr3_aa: CSARPSGRVGGTQYF; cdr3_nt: TGCAGTGCTAGGCCTAGCGGGAGAGTAGGGGGTACCCAGTACTTC
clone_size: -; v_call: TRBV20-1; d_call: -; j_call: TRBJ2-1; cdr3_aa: CSGRPGYNEQFF; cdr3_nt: TGCAGTGGCAGACCAGGTTACAATGAGCAGTTCTTC
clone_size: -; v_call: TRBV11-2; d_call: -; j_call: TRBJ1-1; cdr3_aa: CASSRTRGGSNTEAFF; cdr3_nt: TGTGCCAGCAGCCGGACCCGGGGAGGGTCGAACACTGAAGCTTTCTTT
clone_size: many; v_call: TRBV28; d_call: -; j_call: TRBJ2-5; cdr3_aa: CASRLIGTGTQETQYF; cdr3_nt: TGTGCCAGCAGGTTGATCGGTACCGGGACACAAGAGACCCAGTACTTC
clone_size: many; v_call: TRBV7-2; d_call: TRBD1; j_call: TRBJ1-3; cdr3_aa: CASSRKPQGIGGNTIYF; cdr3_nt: TGTGCCAGCAGTCGCAAGCCACAGGGGATCGGTGGAAACACCATATATTTT
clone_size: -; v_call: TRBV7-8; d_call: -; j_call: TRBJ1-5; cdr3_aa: CASRQVSSDTQHF; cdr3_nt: TGTGCCAGCAGACAGGTGTCCTCAGATACGCAGCATTTT
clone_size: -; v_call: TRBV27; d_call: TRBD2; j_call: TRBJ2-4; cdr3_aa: CASRRLAEAKNIQYF; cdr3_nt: TGCGCCAGCAGGAGGCTAGCGGAAGCAAAGAACATTCAGTACTTC
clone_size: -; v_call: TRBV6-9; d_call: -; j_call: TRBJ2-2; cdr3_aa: CASSYLGSTGDLFF; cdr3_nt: TGTGCCAGCAGTTATCTAGGGTCCACCGGGGATCTGTTTTTT
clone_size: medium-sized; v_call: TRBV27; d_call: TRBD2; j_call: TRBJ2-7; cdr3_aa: CASSPRGAGVEQYF; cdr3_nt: TGTGCCAGCAGTCCTCGTGGAGCGGGAGTCGAGCAGTACTTC
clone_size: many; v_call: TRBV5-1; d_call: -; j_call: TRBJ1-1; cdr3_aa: CASSFRSNTEAFF; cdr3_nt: TGCGCCAGCAGCTTCAGATCGAACACTGAAGCTTTCTTT
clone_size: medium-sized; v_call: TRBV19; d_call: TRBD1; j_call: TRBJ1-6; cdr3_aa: CASTTGGSYNSPLHF; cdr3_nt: TGTGCCAGTACGACAGGGGGCTCCTATAATTCACCCCTCCACTTT
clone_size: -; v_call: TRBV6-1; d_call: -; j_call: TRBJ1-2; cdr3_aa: CASSIWTGGDYGYTF; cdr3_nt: TGTGCCAGCAGTATCTGGACGGGAGGGGACTATGGCTACACCTTC
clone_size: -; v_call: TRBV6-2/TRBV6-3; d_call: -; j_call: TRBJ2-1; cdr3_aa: CASSSLEGAPHEQFF; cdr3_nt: TGTGCCAGCAGCAGCTTAGAGGGAGCTCCCCATGAGCAGTTCTTC
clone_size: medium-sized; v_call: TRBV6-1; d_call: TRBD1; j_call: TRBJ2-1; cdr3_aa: CASSTGTDYNEQFF; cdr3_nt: TGTGCCAGCAGTACAGGGACAGACTACAATGAGCAGTTCTTC
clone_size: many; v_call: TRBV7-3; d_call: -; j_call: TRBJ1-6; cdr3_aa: CASTPTGDFNSPLHF; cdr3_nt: TGTGCCAGCACCCCCACAGGTGATTTTAATTCACCCCTCCACTTT
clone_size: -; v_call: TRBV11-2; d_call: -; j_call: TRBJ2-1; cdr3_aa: CASSFTGKGGNEQFF; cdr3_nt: TGTGCCAGCAGCTTTACGGGGAAAGGGGGAAATGAGCAGTTCTTC
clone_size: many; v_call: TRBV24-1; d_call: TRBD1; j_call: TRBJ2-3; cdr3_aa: CATSDAFGQGVSDTQYF; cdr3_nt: TGTGCCACCAGTGACGCCTTCGGACAGGGGGTGTCAGATACGCAGTATTTT
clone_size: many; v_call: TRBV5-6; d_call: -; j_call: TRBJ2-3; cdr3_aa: CASTSGGTQYF; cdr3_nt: TGTGCCAGCACGTCTGGAGGTACGCAGTATTTT
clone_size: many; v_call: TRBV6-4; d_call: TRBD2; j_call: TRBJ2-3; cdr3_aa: CASSPRRTSGPQRGTDTQYF; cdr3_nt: TGTGCCAGCAGTCCCCGGAGGACTAGCGGTCCTCAAAGGGGAACAGATACGCAGTATTTT
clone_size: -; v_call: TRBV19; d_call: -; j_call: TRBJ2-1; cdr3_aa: CASSAINGRGSLDEQFF; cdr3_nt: TGTGCCAGTAGTGCTATCAACGGAAGGGGATCGTTGGATGAGCAGTTCTTC
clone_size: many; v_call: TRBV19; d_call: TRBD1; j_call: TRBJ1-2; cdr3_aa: CASTRFSNVGTGGAYYGYTF; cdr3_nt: TGTGCCAGTACGAGGTTTTCCAATGTGGGGACAGGGGGCGCTTACTATGGCTACACCTTC
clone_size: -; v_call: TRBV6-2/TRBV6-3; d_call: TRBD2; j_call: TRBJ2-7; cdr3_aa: CASSYNPSGTYEQYF; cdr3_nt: TGTGCCAGCAGTTACAACCCTAGCGGGACCTACGAGCAGTACTTC
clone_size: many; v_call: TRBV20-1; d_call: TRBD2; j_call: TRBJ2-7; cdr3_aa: CSAVVTSGFGQYF; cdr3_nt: TGCAGTGCGGTTGTGACTAGCGGATTTGGGCAGTACTTC
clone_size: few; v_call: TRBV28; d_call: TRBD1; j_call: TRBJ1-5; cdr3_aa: CASGGASNQPQHF; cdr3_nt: TGTGCCTCAGGGGGCGCGAGCAATCAGCCCCAGCATTTT
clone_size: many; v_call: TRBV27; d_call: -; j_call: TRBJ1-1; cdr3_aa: CASSSIHQATEAFF; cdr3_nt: TGTGCCAGCAGTTCTATTCACCAGGCCACTGAAGCTTTCTTT
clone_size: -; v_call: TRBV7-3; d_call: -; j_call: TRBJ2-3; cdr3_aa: CASSLNAWSPSSDTRYF; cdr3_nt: TGTGCCAGCAGCTTAAACGCCTGGAGCCCCTCCTCAGATACGCGGTATTTT
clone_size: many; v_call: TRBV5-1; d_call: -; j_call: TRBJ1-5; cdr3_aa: CASSFGHGDGNQPQHF; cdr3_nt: TGCGCCAGCAGCTTTGGGCATGGGGACGGAAATCAGCCCCAGCATTTT
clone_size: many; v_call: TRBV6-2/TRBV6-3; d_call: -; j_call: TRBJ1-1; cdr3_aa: CASSYGTQGAFF; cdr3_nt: TGTGCCAGCAGTTACGGGACCCAAGGAGCTTTCTTT
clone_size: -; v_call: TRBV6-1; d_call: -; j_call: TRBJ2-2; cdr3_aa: CASTGTENTGELFF; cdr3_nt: TGTGCCAGCACCGGGACTGAAAACACCGGGGAGCTGTTTTTT
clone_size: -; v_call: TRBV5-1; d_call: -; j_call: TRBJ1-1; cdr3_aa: CASSEQTAFNTEAFF; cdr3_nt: TGCGCCAGCAGCGAACAGACAGCCTTCAACACTGAAGCTTTCTTT
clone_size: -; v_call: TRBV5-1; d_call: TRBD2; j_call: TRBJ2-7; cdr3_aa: CASSPGLAGDEQYF; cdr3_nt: TGCGCCAGCAGCCCGGGACTAGCGGGAGACGAGCAGTACTTC
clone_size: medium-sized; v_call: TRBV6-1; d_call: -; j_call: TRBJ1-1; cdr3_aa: CASSRDSAMNTEAFF; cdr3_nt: TGTGCCAGCAGTAGAGATTCGGCTATGAACACTGAAGCTTTCTTT